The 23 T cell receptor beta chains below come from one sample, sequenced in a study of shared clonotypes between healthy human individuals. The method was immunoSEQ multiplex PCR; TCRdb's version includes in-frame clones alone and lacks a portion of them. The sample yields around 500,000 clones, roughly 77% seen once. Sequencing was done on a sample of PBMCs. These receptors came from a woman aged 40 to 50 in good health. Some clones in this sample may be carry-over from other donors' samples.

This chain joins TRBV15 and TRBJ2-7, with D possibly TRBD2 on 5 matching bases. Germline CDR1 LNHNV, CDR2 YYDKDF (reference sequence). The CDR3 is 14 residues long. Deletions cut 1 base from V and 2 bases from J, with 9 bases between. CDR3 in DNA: TGTGCCACCAGCAGAGGAGGGCCCCCCTACGAGCAGTACTTC. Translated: CATSRGGPPYEQYF.

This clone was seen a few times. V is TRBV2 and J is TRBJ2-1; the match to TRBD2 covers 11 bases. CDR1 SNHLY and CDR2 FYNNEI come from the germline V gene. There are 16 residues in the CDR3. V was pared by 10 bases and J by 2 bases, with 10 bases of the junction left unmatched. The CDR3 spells CAILRLAGRTYNEQFF. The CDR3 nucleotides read TGTGCCATACTAAGACTAGCGGGACGTACCTACAATGAGCAGTTCTTC.

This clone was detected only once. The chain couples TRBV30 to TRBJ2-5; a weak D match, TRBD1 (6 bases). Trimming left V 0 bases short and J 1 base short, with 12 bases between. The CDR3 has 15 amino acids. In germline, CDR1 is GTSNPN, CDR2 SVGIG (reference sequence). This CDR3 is CAWSVPSQGQETQYF. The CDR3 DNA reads TGTGCCTGGAGTGTACCTTCACAGGGCCAAGAGACCCAGTACTTC.

The CDR3 here is CASSLSRGAYGYTF. CDR3 DNA sequence: TGTGCCAGCAGTTTATCACGGGGGGCCTATGGCTACACCTTC. This chain links TRBV27 with TRBJ1-2; perhaps TRBD1 as D (6 bases). The V and J ends lost 0 bases and 4 bases respectively, with 9 bases between them. CDR3 length equals 14 residues. Germline V CDR1 and CDR2: MNHEY, SMNVEV (reference sequence).

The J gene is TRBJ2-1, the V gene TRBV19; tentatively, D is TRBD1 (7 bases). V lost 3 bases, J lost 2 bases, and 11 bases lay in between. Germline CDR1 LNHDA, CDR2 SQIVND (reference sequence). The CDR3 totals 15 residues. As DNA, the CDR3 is TGTGCCAGTAGTATCGCGGGACAGCCCTACAATGAGCAGTTCTTC. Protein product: CASSIAGQPYNEQFF.

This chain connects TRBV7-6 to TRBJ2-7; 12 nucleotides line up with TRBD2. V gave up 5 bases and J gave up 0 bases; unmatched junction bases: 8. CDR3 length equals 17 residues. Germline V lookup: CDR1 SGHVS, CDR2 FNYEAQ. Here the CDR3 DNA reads TGTGCCAGCAGCCCAAGACTAGCGGGAGACCTCTCCTACGAGCAGTACTTC. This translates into CASSPRLAGDLSYEQYF. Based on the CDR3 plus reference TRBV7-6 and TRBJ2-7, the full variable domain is GAGVSQSPRYKVTKRGQDVALRCDPISGHVSLYWYRQALGQGPEFLTYFNYEAQQDKSGLPNDRFSAERPEGSISTLTIQRTEQRDSAMYRCASSPRLAGDLSYEQYFGPGTRLTVT.

This chain's CDR3 is CASSQEPRGPLDEQFF. CDR3 DNA: TGTGCCAGCAGCCAAGAACCGCGGGGGCCCTTGGATGAGCAGTTCTTC. V and J are TRBV14 and TRBJ2-1; D is perhaps TRBD2 (7 bases). CDR1 and CDR2 from the germline V gene are SGHDN and FVKESK. This CDR3 has 16 residues. V dropped 0 bases and J dropped 8 bases, with 17 bases sitting between them.

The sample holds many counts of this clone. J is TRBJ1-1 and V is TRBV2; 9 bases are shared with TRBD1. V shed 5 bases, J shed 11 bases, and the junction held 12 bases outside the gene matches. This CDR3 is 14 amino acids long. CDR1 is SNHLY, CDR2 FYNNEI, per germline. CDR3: CASSPGTGRLRAFF. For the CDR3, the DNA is TGTGCCAGCAGTCCTGGGACAGGGCGGCTGCGCGCTTTCTTT.

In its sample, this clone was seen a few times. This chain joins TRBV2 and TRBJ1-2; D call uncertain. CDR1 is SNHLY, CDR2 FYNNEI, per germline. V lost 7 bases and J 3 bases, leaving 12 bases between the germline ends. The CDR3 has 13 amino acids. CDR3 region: CASTQRGDYGYTF. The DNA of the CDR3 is TGTGCCAGCACCCAGCGGGGTGACTATGGCTACACCTTC.

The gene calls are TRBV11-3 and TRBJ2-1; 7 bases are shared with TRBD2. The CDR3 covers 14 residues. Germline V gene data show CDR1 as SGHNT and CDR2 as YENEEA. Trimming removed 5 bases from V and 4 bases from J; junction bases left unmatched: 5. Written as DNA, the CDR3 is TGTGCCAGCAGCCCTCGGGGGGAGTACAATGAGCAGTTCTTC. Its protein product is CASSPRGEYNEQFF.

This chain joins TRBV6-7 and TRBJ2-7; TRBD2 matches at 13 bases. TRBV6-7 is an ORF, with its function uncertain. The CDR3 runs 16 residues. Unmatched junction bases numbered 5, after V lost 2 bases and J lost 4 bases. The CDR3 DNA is TGTGCCAGCAGTTACGGGACTAGCGGGAAAGGTTACGAGCAGTACTTC. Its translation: CASSYGTSGKGYEQYF.

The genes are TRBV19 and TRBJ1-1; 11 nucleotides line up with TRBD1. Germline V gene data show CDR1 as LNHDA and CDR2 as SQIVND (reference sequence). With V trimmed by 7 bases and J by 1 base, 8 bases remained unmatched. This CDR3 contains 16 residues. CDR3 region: CASMLRDRGGNTEAFF. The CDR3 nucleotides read TGTGCCAGTATGTTAAGGGACAGGGGGGGGAACACTGAAGCTTTCTTT.

As DNA, the CDR3 is TGTGCCAGCAGGGCAGTTGGTCTAGCGGGAGGACAACAGTTCTTC. This translates into CASRAVGLAGGQQFF. This sequence joins TRBV27 and TRBJ2-1, with TRBD2 identical over 11 bases. V dropped 6 bases and J dropped 13; count of bases not matched to a gene: 14. The CDR3 sequence is 15 residues long. Germline-derived CDR1 and CDR2 are MNHEY and SMNVEV (reference sequence).

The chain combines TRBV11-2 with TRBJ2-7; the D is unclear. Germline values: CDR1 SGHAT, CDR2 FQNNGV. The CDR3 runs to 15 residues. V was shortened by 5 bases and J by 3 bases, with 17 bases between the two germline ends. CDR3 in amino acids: CASSIRATPDYEQYF. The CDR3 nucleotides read TGTGCCAGCAGCATCCGGGCCACTCCGGACTACGAGCAGTACTTC.

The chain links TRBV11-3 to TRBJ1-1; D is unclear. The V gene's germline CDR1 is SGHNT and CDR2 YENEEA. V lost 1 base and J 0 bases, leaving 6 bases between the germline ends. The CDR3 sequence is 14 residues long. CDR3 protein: CASSLAGLNTEAFF. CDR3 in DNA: TGTGCCAGCAGCTTAGCTGGACTGAACACTGAAGCTTTCTTT.

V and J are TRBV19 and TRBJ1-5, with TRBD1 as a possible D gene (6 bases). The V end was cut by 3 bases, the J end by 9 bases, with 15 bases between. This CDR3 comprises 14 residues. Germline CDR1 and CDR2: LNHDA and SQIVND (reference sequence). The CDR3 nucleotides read TGTGCCAGTAGTATGGGACAAGGCACAGGGCCCCAGCATTTT. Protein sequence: CASSMGQGTGPQHF.

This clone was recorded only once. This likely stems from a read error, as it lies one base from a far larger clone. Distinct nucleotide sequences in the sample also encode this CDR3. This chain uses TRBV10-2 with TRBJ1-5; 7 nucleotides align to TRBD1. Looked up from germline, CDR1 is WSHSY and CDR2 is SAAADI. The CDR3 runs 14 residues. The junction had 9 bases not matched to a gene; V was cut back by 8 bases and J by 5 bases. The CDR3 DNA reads TGCGCCAGCGGCTCCGGGACAGTCTATCAGCCCCAGCATTTT. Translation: CASGSGTVYQPQHF.

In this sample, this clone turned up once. The CDR3 DNA follows: TGTGCCAGTAGGAGATTCGAATCGGACCACACTGAAGCTTTCTTT. Translated: CASRRFESDHTEAFF. The gene calls are TRBV19 and TRBJ1-1; D gene uncertain. V was shortened by 6 bases and J by 3 bases, with 17 bases between the two germline ends. The CDR3 loop spans 15 amino acids. Looked up from germline, CDR1 is LNHDA and CDR2 is SQIVND (reference sequence). The entire variable domain, with the rest obtained from reference TRBV19 and TRBJ1-1, is as follows: DGGITQSPKYLFRKEGQNVTLSCEQNLNHDAMYWYRQDPGQGLRLIYYSQIVNDFQKGDIAEGYSVSREKKESFPLTVTSAQKNPTAFYLCASRRFESDHTEAFFGQGTRLTVV.

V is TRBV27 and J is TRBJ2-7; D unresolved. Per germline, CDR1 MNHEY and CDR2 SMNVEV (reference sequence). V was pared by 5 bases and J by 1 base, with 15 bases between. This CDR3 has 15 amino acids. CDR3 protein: CASSPTWTVSYEQYF. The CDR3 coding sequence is TGTGCCAGCAGTCCTACATGGACGGTTTCCTACGAGCAGTACTTC.

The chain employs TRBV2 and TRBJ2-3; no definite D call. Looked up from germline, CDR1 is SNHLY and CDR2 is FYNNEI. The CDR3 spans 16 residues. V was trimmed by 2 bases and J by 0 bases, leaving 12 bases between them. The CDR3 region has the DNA TGTGCCAGCAGTGAAATGGGCCGGGCGAGCACAGATACGCAGTATTTT. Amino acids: CASSEMGRASTDTQYF.

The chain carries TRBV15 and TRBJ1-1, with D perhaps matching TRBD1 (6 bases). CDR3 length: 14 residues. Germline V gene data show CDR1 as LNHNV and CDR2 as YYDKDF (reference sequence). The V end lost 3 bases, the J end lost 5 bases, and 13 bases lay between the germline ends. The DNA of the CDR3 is TGTGCCACCAGCAGCGACAGGAGGGGGACTGAAGCTTTCTTT. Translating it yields CATSSDRRGTEAFF.

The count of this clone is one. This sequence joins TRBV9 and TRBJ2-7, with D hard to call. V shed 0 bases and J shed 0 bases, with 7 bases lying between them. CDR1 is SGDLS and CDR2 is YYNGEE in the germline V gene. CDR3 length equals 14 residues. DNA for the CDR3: TGTGCCAGCAGCGTAGAAGTACACTCCTACGAGCAGTACTTC. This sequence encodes CASSVEVHSYEQYF.

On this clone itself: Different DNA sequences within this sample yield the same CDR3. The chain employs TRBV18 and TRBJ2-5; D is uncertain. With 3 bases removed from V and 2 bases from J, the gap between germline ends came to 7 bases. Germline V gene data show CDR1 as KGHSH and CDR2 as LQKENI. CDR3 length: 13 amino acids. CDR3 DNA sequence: TGTGCCAGCTCACCTGGGGTTCAAGAGACCCAGTACTTC. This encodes CASSPGVQETQYF.